Here is one T cell receptor (beta chain) with its context. This sample was taken from a study of cytomegalovirus exposure and HLA in healthy donors. The PCR was carried out with 60 Vbeta primers and 13 Jbeta primers. Clones were read by immunoSEQ multiplex PCR, and TCRdb kept only the in-frame ones, dropping some. The data hold more than 200,000 clones, with almost 80% observed a single time. The CDR3 spans 16 residues. Germline lookup yields CDR1 SNHLY and CDR2 FYNNEI. The trim removed 2 bases at V and 1 base at J, leaving 3 bases unmatched. The clonotype was recovered from a man aged 18 to 29 in good health and CMV-seronegative. The J gene is TRBJ2-2, the V gene TRBV2, with 8 bases matching TRBD2. Sequencing input: PBMCs. This CDR3 is CASSELLAGNTGELFF. DNA of the CDR3: TGTGCCAGCAGTGAATTGCTAGCGGGGAACACCGGGGAGCTGTTTTTT.